The sequence of this TCR beta chain was determined in a study of identical twins. The cDNA had a unique molecular identifier and a template-switch universal primer site. In TCRdb, the 5' RACE reads were re-called with MiXCR into one record per CDR3 protein. The data hold 250,000 to 350,000 distinct CDR3 sequences, with roughly 9.8% observed a single time. Study-level findings and limits: Among out-of-frame alpha sequences shared by twins, low generation probability occurred in excess. For zero-insertion analyses, partial confounding could come from invariant MAIT and iNKT cells.

Concerning this clonotype: Its antigen remains unidentified.

There are 13 residues in the CDR3. In germline, CDR1 is SGDLS, CDR2 YYNGEE. J lost 7 bases, V lost 2 bases, and 5 bases had no gene match. The same data also went into a second study, on yellow fever vaccine responses in identical twins.

The rearrangement uses TRBV9 and TRBJ1-2, with 7 bases aligning to TRBD1. This receptor was taken from a woman aged 18-29 years in good health. Sequenced input: CD8+ T cells sorted from blood. The chain's CDR3 is CASSVGNRGGYTF. In DNA form, the CDR3 reads TGTGCCAGCAGCGTGGGAAACAGGGGTGGCTACACCTTC.